A selection of T cell receptor beta chains follows, all from one sample in a study of cytomegalovirus exposure and HLA in healthy donors. Assay used: immunoSEQ multiplex PCR; TCRdb lists only in-frame clones, some missing. Altogether fewer than 250,000 clones are present, roughly 89% being singletons, with the ten largest covering less than 3%. Sequencing was performed on PBMCs. The source is a man aged 18-30 years in good health and CMV-seronegative. The CDR3 runs from the conserved cysteine through the conserved F or W. A D gene is named only where the DNA matches it firmly. Not all rows give a size; the values are once, few, many and, for expanded clones, a class.

clone_size j_call d_call v_call cdr3_nt cdr3_aa
NA TRBJ1-1 NA TRBV2 TGTGCCAGCAGTGAACGTCAGGGAGGTATAGCTTTCTTT CASSERQGGIAFF
NA TRBJ1-2 TRBD1 TRBV19 TGTGCCAGTACCCAGAGGGGGACAGGGGGCGGCTATGGCTACACCTTC CASTQRGTGGGYGYTF
NA TRBJ1-4 TRBD1 TRBV5-6 TGTGCCAGCAGCGTAACAGGGGAGGAAAAACTGTTTTTT CASSVTGEEKLFF
many TRBJ2-1 TRBD2 TRBV7-9 TGTGCCAGCAGCTTAGTGTCGTCTAGCGGGAGCGACTACAATGAGCAGTTCTTC CASSLVSSSGSDYNEQFF
NA TRBJ2-7 NA TRBV6-1 TGTGCCAGCAGTGCGAGCGTGACGAGCTCCTACGAGCAGTACTTC CASSASVTSSYEQYF
NA TRBJ2-1 TRBD2 TRBV9 TGTGCCAGCAGCCCCCGGCCTCTAGCGGGGGGGGTAGAGGAGCAGTTCTTC CASSPRPLAGGVEEQFF
NA TRBJ2-3 TRBD1 TRBV2 TGTGCCAGCAGCGTTGGACAGGGCCTGGGTATTGGACTCTTCGATACGCAGTATTTT CASSVGQGLGIGLFDTQYF
NA TRBJ2-3 TRBD2 TRBV9 TGTGCCAGCAGCGTAGCGGGAGGAGGGGATACGCAGTATTTT CASSVAGGGDTQYF
NA TRBJ1-2 TRBD1 TRBV10-3 TGTGCCATCAGTGGGGGACAGGGGGCCTATGGCTACACCTTC CAISGGQGAYGYTF
NA TRBJ2-5 NA TRBV7-8 TGTGCCAGCAGCTTTATAGCGGACCTCCAAGAGACCCAGTACTTC CASSFIADLQETQYF
NA TRBJ2-7 NA TRBV5-1 TGCGCCAGCAGCGACCTAGGACTGGGTAACTACGAGCAGTACTTC CASSDLGLGNYEQYF
NA TRBJ1-1 NA TRBV19 TGTGCCAGTAGTTACCAGGGTGAAGCTTTCTTT CASSYQGEAFF
few TRBJ1-6 NA TRBV10-1 TGCGCCAGCCTGGACAGATACTCACCCCTCCACTTT CASLDRYSPLHF
NA TRBJ1-2 NA TRBV9 TGTGCCAGCAGCGTAAGAAGACAGCCAGCTAACTATGGCTACACCTTC CASSVRRQPANYGYTF
NA TRBJ1-1 TRBD1 TRBV28 TGTGCCAGCAGCCCTCCCGACAGGGAGATTGAAGCTTTCTTT CASSPPDREIEAFF
NA TRBJ2-7 NA TRBV6-1 TGTGCCAGCAGTTACGGGGTCGAGCAGTACTTC CASSYGVEQYF
NA TRBJ2-5 NA TRBV7-8 TGTGCCAGCAACAAGGGGGGGCAACAAGAGACCCAGTACTTC CASNKGGQQETQYF
NA TRBJ1-1 NA TRBV4-1 TGCGCCAGCAGCCAAGTGGGCAAACAACAATCTGAAGCTTTCTTT CASSQVGKQQSEAFF
NA TRBJ1-2 NA TRBV28 TGTGCCAGCAGTTTATCTGGGCGCGGGGACTATGGCTACACCTTC CASSLSGRGDYGYTF
few TRBJ2-5 TRBD2 TRBV25-1 TGTGCCAGCAGTGACCTTAGCGGGAGGGACCAAGAGACCCAGTACTTC CASSDLSGRDQETQYF
few TRBJ2-1 TRBD2 TRBV28 TGTGCCAGCGGAGTGACTAGCGGGAGAGGGAATGAGCAGTTCTTC CASGVTSGRGNEQFF